A single sample gave rise to the 31 T cell receptor beta chains below, sequenced in a study of chemoradiotherapy in HPV16-positive cancers. This table comes from immunoSEQ multiplex PCR, and its TCRdb copy is limited to in-frame clones, with some not included. The sample carries approximately 28,000 clones, about nine tenths recorded once. This specimen consisted of blood, obtained from a patient who underwent chemoradiotherapy. The receptor source for this set is a human donor with HPV-associated anogenital cancer.

The J gene is TRBJ1-6, the V gene TRBV7-6; no reliable D call. This CDR3 contains 15 residues. V dropped 1 base and J dropped 10 bases, with 14 bases sitting between them. The germline V gene has CDR1 SGHVS and CDR2 FNYEAQ. The CDR3 DNA reads TGTGCCAGCAGCTTAGGGCTAGAAGGCAGCTCACCCCTCCACTTT. As protein: CASSLGLEGSSPLHF.

The rearrangement joins TRBV5-1 to TRBJ1-4; the match to TRBD1 covers 7 bases. The V segment lost 4 bases and the J segment 3 bases; nucleotides outside the gene matches: 6. This CDR3 contains 15 residues. Germline assignment: CDR1 SGHRS and CDR2 YFSETQ. The CDR3 spells CASSRQQGANEKLFF. CDR3 nucleotide sequence: TGCGCCAGCAGCCGCCAGCAGGGGGCTAATGAAAAACTGTTTTTT. The entire variable domain, with the rest obtained from reference TRBV5-1 and TRBJ1-4, is as follows: KAGVTQTPRYLIKTRGQQVTLSCSPISGHRSVSWYQQTPGQGLQFLFEYFSETQRNKGNFPGRFSGRQFSNSRSEMNVSTLELGDSALYLCASSRQQGANEKLFFGSGTQLSVL.

The V and J genes are TRBV19 and TRBJ1-3, with TRBD1 as a possible D gene (6 bases). This CDR3 spans 15 amino acids. The V and J ends lost 5 bases and 3 bases respectively, with 14 bases between them. The germline V gene has CDR1 LNHDA and CDR2 SQIVND (reference sequence). The chain's CDR3 is CASSEQGYGGNTIYF. The CDR3 DNA reads as TGTGCCAGTAGTGAACAGGGATACGGTGGAAACACCATATATTTT.

The J gene is TRBJ2-2, the V gene TRBV4-3; 9 bases agree with TRBD1. There are 20 residues in the CDR3. The germline V gene encodes CDR1 LGHNA and CDR2 YSLEER. Unmatched junction bases numbered 14, after V lost 3 bases and J lost 0 bases. CDR3 bases: TGCGCCAGCAGCCACCTAATCTTTGGGACAGGGCAATCGAACACCGGGGAGCTGTTTTTT. As protein: CASSHLIFGTGQSNTGELFF.

The chain has TRBV7-9 and TRBJ2-5; D uncertain. The CDR3 consists of 15 residues. Trimming removed 1 base at V and 4 bases at J, with 13 bases between. Germline CDR1 is SEHNR and CDR2 is FQNEAQ (reference sequence). CDR3 nucleotide sequence: TGTGCCAGCAGCTTAGTCGGGCTCGACCTAGAGACCCAGTACTTC. This gives the protein CASSLVGLDLETQYF.

The chain combines TRBV4-1 with TRBJ2-1; possibly TRBD1 or TRBD2 for D (7 bases each). CDR1 and CDR2 from the germline V gene are MGHRA and YSYEKL. Trimming left V 1 base short and J 9 bases short, with 13 bases between. CDR3 length equals 14 residues. The CDR3 nucleotides are TGCGCCAGCAGCCAAGTACAGGGGAGGGGTGAGCAGTTCTTC. Translated, it gives CASSQVQGRGEQFF.

This clone was counted a few times. This rearrangement joins TRBV5-1 to TRBJ2-7, with TRBD1 matching over 7 bases. The CDR3 contains 14 residues. Germline V lookup: CDR1 SGHRS, CDR2 YFSETQ. V dropped 3 bases and J dropped 2; count of bases not matched to a gene: 5. CDR3: CASSSGQSAYEQYF. CDR3 nucleotide sequence: TGCGCCAGCAGCTCGGGACAGTCTGCCTACGAGCAGTACTTC.

V gene TRBV4-3 combines with J gene TRBJ2-6, with 8 bases identical to TRBD1. The length of the CDR3 is 16 residues. J gave up 2 bases and V 2 bases, and 2 bases lay outside the gene matches. Germline CDR1 and CDR2: LGHNA and YSLEER. CDR3: CASSQLGQAGANVLTF. As DNA, the CDR3 is TGCGCCAGCAGCCAATTGGGACAGGCTGGGGCCAACGTCCTGACTTTC.

The V and J genes are TRBV7-2 and TRBJ2-1, with a tentative D call TRBD1 (5 bases). V was cut by 2 bases and J by 7 bases, with 18 bases left in between. The CDR3 sequence is 16 residues long. CDR1 is SGHTA, CDR2 FQGNSA, per germline. The DNA for the CDR3 is TGTGCCAGCAGCTTATCCCTTTGGGGCGCCAATAATGAGCAGTTCTTC. Encoded protein: CASSLSLWGANNEQFF.

This chain connects TRBV21-1 to TRBJ2-2. TRBV21-1 is labeled a pseudogene. The CDR3 runs 15 residues. CDR3: CASSKEKLGTGELFF. CDR3 DNA sequence: TGTGCCAGCAGCAAAGAGAAATTGGGGACCGGGGAGCTGTTTTTT.

Concerning this clone: The sample carries other DNA sequences with the same CDR3. The CDR3 loop is CASSLGPGVEQFF. CDR3 sequence (DNA): TGTGCCAGCAGCCTGGGCCCCGGGGTTGAGCAGTTCTTC. The chain couples TRBV7-2 to TRBJ2-1; perhaps TRBD2 as D (5 bases). This CDR3 has 13 amino acids. Germline CDR1 SGHTA, CDR2 FQGNSA. Trimming cost V 5 bases and J 9 bases, with 14 bases left between them.

The rearrangement joins TRBV5-6 to TRBJ2-2; 7 nucleotides match TRBD1. Germline CDR1 reads SGHDT; CDR2 reads YYEEEE. CDR3 length: 14 residues. V shed 1 base and J 5 bases; nucleotides not matched to a gene: 2. CDR3 protein: CASSLYRGTGELFF. The CDR3 DNA sequence: TGTGCCAGCAGCTTGTACAGGGGAACCGGGGAGCTGTTTTTT.

V is TRBV6-5 and J is TRBJ2-1; TRBD2 aligns across 10 bases. The germline gives CDR1 MNHEY, CDR2 SVGAGI. This CDR3 region has 16 residues. Trimming took 0 bases from V and 4 from J; bases not matched to a gene: 3. Written as DNA, the CDR3 is TGTGCCAGCAGTTACTCGTCTAGCGGGGGATACAATGAGCAGTTCTTC. Translation: CASSYSSSGGYNEQFF.

This clone was found once. This sequence joins TRBV6-1 and TRBJ1-2; 8 bases fit TRBD1. Germline V gives CDR1 MNHNS, CDR2 SASEGT. The CDR3 loop spans 15 amino acids. J lost 6 bases, V lost 4 bases, and 10 bases had no gene match. This CDR3 is CASSAFTGGSNGYTF. CDR3 sequence (DNA): TGTGCCAGCAGTGCCTTTACAGGGGGTTCGAATGGCTACACCTTC.

This clone occurred a few times. The V call is TRBV5-6, the J call TRBJ2-7; D not certain. The germline CDR1 and CDR2 sequences are SGHDT and YYEEEE. The V end was cut by 0 bases, the J end by 5 bases, with 12 bases between. The CDR3 consists of 14 residues. The CDR3 spells CASSLEGIGHEQYF. The CDR3 DNA follows: TGTGCCAGCAGCTTGGAAGGGATCGGCCACGAGCAGTACTTC. The whole variable domain, remainder taken from reference TRBV5-6 and TRBJ2-7, is DAGVTQSPTHLIKTRGQQVTLRCSPKSGHDTVSWYQQALGQGPQFIFQYYEEEERQRGNFPDRFSGHQFPNYSSELNVNALLLGDSALYLCASSLEGIGHEQYFGPGTRLTVT.

A single count supports this clone. The chain couples TRBV10-3 to TRBJ2-1; a weak D match, TRBD2 (5 bases). This CDR3 spans 12 amino acids. Germline lookup yields CDR1 ENHRY and CDR2 SYGVKD. The V and J ends lost 2 bases and 14 bases respectively, with 13 bases between them. The CDR3: CAISEGDAGKFF. In DNA form, the CDR3 reads TGTGCCATCAGTGAGGGCGATGCCGGGAAGTTCTTC.

The V gene is TRBV7-8, the J gene TRBJ2-3, with TRBD2 matching over 8 bases. Looked up from germline, CDR1 is SGHVS and CDR2 is FQNEAQ. V dropped 5 bases and J dropped 0; count of bases not matched to a gene: 10. This CDR3 spans 17 amino acids. The CDR3 sequence is CASSQRAGGPSTDTQYF. CDR3 DNA sequence: TGTGCCAGCAGCCAGAGGGCGGGAGGCCCGAGCACAGATACGCAGTATTTT. The full variable domain, completed using reference TRBV7-8 and TRBJ2-3, is GAGVSQSPRYKVAKRGQDVALRCDPISGHVSLFWYQQALGQGPEFLTYFQNEAQLDKSGLPSDRFFAERPEGSVSTLKIQRTQQEDSAVYLCASSQRAGGPSTDTQYFGPGTRLTVL.

This chain links TRBV4-1 with TRBJ1-1; 8 nucleotides line up with TRBD1. With 0 bases clipped from V and 0 bases from J, the junction kept 6 bases outside the gene matches. Germline V gene lookup returns CDR1 MGHRA and CDR2 YSYEKL. The CDR3 runs to 17 residues. CDR3 nucleotides: TGCGCCAGCAGCCAAGATTCGCACAGGGGGATGAACACTGAAGCTTTCTTT. It codes for CASSQDSHRGMNTEAFF.

The chain has TRBV5-5 and TRBJ2-1; D remains ambiguous. The germline CDR1 and CDR2 sequences are SGHKS and YYEKEE (reference sequence). V gave up 1 base and J gave up 5 bases, with 10 bases separating them. CDR3 length equals 14 residues. CDR3 nucleotides: TGTGCCAGCAGCTTGCTCTCGGCAAACAATGAGCAGTTCTTC. Translated: CASSLLSANNEQFF.

V usage is TRBV7-9 and J usage is TRBJ1-1; D may be TRBD1 (6 bases). CDR1 is SEHNR, CDR2 FQNEAQ, per germline (reference sequence). The ends were cut back, 4 bases at V and 6 bases at J, with 21 bases in the middle. There are 16 residues in the CDR3. CDR3 sequence reads: CASSSGTSPKISEAFF. In DNA, the CDR3 is TGTGCCAGCAGCTCCGGGACATCTCCTAAGATATCTGAAGCTTTCTTT.

This clone was observed a single time. CDR3 in amino acids: CASSTTGNTGELFF. DNA of the CDR3: TGTGCCAGCAGTACTACAGGGAACACCGGGGAGCTGTTTTTT. V and J are TRBV6-5 and TRBJ2-2; D perhaps matches TRBD1 (5 bases). The CDR3 spans 14 residues. Deletions cut 5 bases from V and 1 base from J, with 8 bases between. Germline V CDR1 and CDR2: MNHEY, SVGAGI.

This chain links TRBV27 with TRBJ1-2; TRBD1 matches 11 bases. The CDR3 has 13 amino acids. From germline, CDR1 is MNHEY and CDR2 SMNVEV (reference sequence). With V trimmed by 7 bases and J by 8 bases, 6 bases remained unmatched. The CDR3 loop reads CASNGQGAGGYTF. CDR3 sequence (DNA): TGTGCCAGCAATGGACAGGGGGCCGGGGGCTACACCTTC.

The chain is built from TRBV9 and TRBJ2-5, with 10 nucleotides matching TRBD1. The length of the CDR3 is 15 residues. Germline-derived CDR1 and CDR2 are SGDLS and YYNGEE. V lost 3 bases, J lost 1 base, and 3 bases stayed unmatched. The CDR3 nucleotides are TGTGCCAGCAGCGGGGGACAGGGGACCCAAGAGACCCAGTACTTC. Its protein product is CASSGGQGTQETQYF.

The chain uses TRBV30 and TRBJ1-2, with D unclear. V was trimmed by 3 bases and J by 6 bases, leaving 14 bases between them. The CDR3 length is 13 residues. Germline CDR1 and CDR2: GTSNPN and SVGIG (reference sequence). The CDR3 nucleotides read TGTGCCTGGAGCTACGCGGGATTACATGGCTACACCTTC. Protein product: CAWSYAGLHGYTF.

CDR3 residues: CASSLVRDSPSYEQYF. For the CDR3, the DNA is TGTGCCAGCAGCTTAGTAAGGGATTCCCCTTCCTACGAGCAGTACTTC. The genes are TRBV7-2 and TRBJ2-7; D is unresolved. Germline loops: CDR1 SGHTA, CDR2 FQGNSA. This CDR3 has 16 amino acids. Trimming took 1 base from V and 1 from J, leaving 14 bases between them.

The chain is built from TRBV10-1 and TRBJ2-4; D gene uncertain. Germline CDR1 reads WNHNN; CDR2 reads SYGVQD (reference sequence). V was cut by 2 bases and J by 0 bases, with 20 bases left in between. The CDR3 covers 19 residues. The CDR3 loop is CASSEGIPRYLLAKNIQYF. Written as DNA, the CDR3 is TGCGCCAGCAGTGAGGGAATACCTAGATACCTTCTAGCCAAAAACATTCAGTACTTC.

The chain has TRBV6-6 and TRBJ1-1; D is ambiguous. The CDR3 loop spans 15 amino acids. CDR1 is MNHNY and CDR2 is SVGAGI in the germline V gene (reference sequence). V was pared by 6 bases and J by 3 bases, with 17 bases between. The CDR3 spells CASSPNALGYTEAFF. Written as DNA, the CDR3 is TGTGCCAGCAGCCCAAATGCTCTGGGTTACACTGAAGCTTTCTTT.

The rearrangement links TRBV7-3 to TRBJ2-2; D is perhaps TRBD1 (5 bases). The CDR3 length is 16 residues. Germline V gene data show CDR1 as SGHTA and CDR2 as FQGTGA. Trimming pared 2 bases from V and 0 bases from J, leaving 10 bases between. CDR3 loop: CASSLQGVSNTGELFF. In DNA, the CDR3 is TGTGCCAGCAGCTTACAGGGTGTTTCGAACACCGGGGAGCTGTTTTTT.

A single count supports this clone. V gene TRBV7-9 combines with J gene TRBJ1-2, with D hard to call. Trimming took 4 bases from V and 5 from J, leaving 14 bases between them. Germline assignment: CDR1 SEHNR and CDR2 FQNEAQ (reference sequence). CDR3 length: 14 amino acids. The DNA of the CDR3 is TGTGCCAGCAGCTCCAGCGCGGGTCTGTATGGCTACACCTTC. It codes for CASSSSAGLYGYTF.

This chain connects TRBV13 to TRBJ1-1; D gene unclear. This CDR3 is 16 amino acids long. With 5 bases removed from V and 1 base from J, the gap between germline ends came to 17 bases. Germline CDR1 PRHDT, CDR2 FYEKMQ (reference sequence). The chain's CDR3 is CASSPSRQRRNTEAFF. CDR3 bases: TGTGCCAGCAGCCCGTCCCGCCAAAGACGGAACACTGAAGCTTTCTTT.

The chain combines TRBV4-2 with TRBJ2-7; 9 bases align to TRBD2. Germline V gene lookup returns CDR1 LGHNA and CDR2 YNFKEQ. This CDR3 comprises 15 residues. The junction had 4 bases not matched to a gene; V was cut back by 2 bases and J by 2 bases. Written as DNA, the CDR3 is TGTGCCAGCAGCCAAAGCGGCGGGGGGGCCTACGAGCAGTACTTC. Translated, it gives CASSQSGGGAYEQYF.